The clone carrying this T cell receptor (beta chain) was recorded once. Its target is not known. The genomic DNA of each subset was split evenly across several immunoSEQ plates. Produced via immunoSEQ multiplex PCR; TCRdb's table is partial and in-frame only. The data contain around 1.9 million clones, around 93% of them singletons. The data belong to a study of shared clonotypes between healthy human individuals. Regarding the study as a whole: Naive subsets tended to show greater estimated richness than memory subsets. Clonotype sharing across a few donors was observed for approximately 5% of naive CD4 clonotypes.

The naive CD8 subset, CD45RO-negative cells positively selected for CCR7, excluded terminally differentiated effector memory CD45RA+ cells. V shed 11 bases, J shed 1 base, and the junction held 6 bases outside the gene matches. This CDR3 comprises 13 residues. Germline lookup yields CDR1 MNHEY and CDR2 SMNVEV (reference sequence). The chain has TRBV27 and TRBJ2-3; 7 bases align to TRBD1. Sequenced sample: naive CD8+ T cells from PBMCs. This clonotype was sampled from a young man in good health. Some clones in this sample may be carry-over from other donors' samples. CDR3 in DNA: TGTGCCGCACGGGACAGAGGCACAGATACGCAGTATTTT. Translating it yields CAARDRGTDTQYF.